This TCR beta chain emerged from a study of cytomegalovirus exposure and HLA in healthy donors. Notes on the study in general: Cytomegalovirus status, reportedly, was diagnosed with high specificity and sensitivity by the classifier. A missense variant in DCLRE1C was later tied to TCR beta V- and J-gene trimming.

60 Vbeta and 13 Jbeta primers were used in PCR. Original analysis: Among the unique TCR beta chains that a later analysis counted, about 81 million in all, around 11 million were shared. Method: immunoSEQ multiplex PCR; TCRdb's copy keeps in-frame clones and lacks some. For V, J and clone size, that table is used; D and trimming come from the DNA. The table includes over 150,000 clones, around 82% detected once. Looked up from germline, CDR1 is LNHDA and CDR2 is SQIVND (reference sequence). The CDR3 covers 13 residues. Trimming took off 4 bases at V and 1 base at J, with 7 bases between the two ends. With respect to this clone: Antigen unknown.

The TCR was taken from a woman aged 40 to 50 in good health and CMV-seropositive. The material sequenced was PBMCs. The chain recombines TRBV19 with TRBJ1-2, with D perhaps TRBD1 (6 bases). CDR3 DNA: TGTGCCAGTAGTAGCAGGGGTAACTATGGCTACACCTTC. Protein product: CASSSRGNYGYTF.